The 2 T cell receptor beta chains below all came from one sample that was sequenced in a study of blood T cell repertoires in COVID-19. The protocol was immunoSEQ multiplex PCR, while the TCRdb copy is restricted to in-frame clones and leaves out a portion. The data show 45,000 to 50,000 clones, around 86% seen once. The sequenced sample was peripheral blood. The origin of the receptors is an elderly woman with COVID-19, enrolled during active disease.

The chain is built from TRBV4-1 and TRBJ2-5, with 9 nucleotides matching TRBD2. The CDR3 totals 17 residues. V lost 0 bases, J lost 5 bases, and 10 bases stayed unmatched. Germline values: CDR1 MGHRA, CDR2 YSYEKL. The CDR3 sequence: CASSQDQAAGGRETQYF. The DNA for the CDR3 is TGCGCCAGCAGCCAAGACCAAGCTGCGGGGGGGCGGGAGACCCAGTACTTC.

This clone showed up just once. The V gene is TRBV19, the J gene TRBJ1-2, with 8 bases matching TRBD1. Germline lookup yields CDR1 LNHDA and CDR2 SQIVND (reference sequence). V was pared by 7 bases and J by 3 bases, with 7 bases of the junction left unmatched. CDR3 length: 14 residues. The CDR3 loop reads CASKLMGQDYGYTF. The CDR3 bases are TGTGCCAGTAAATTGATGGGACAGGACTATGGCTACACCTTC.